Sequencing of this TCR beta chain was carried out in a study of control samples from healthy donors and cancer patients. V lost 0 bases, J lost 1 base, and 12 bases lay in between. The CDR3 covers 16 residues. Germline V lookup: CDR1 LGHDT, CDR2 YNNKEL (reference sequence). Profiled with immunoSEQ multiplex PCR; TCRdb holds only in-frame clones, not every one. This sample has 85,000 to 90,000 clones, with 86% found just once. In its sample, this clone was seen once. What was sequenced was blood. The sequence was collected from a man aged 25 to 45 in good health. This chain joins TRBV3-1 (or the pseudogene TRBV3-2) and TRBJ1-1; D may be TRBD1 (6 bases). DNA of the CDR3: TGTGCCAGCAGCCAAGACGTGGGGGCCCCGAACACTGAAGCTTTCTTT. Translating it yields CASSQDVGAPNTEAFF.